Each of the 6 T cell receptor beta chains below was sequenced from the same sample in a study of blood T cells in healthy people across ages. The use of a sample-barcoded 5' primer and a J-beta primer mix characterized a second PCR of about 7 to 12 cycles. TCRdb re-analysed the 5' RACE reads in MiXCR, keeping a single row per CDR3 protein. The table lists roughly 860,000 distinct CDR3 sequences, about 62% of them singletons, with 25% to 30% in the top ten. The sequencing input was blood. Receptors originate from a young man in good health.

V and J are TRBV7-3 and TRBJ2-1; 10 bases are a match to TRBD2. Per germline, CDR1 SGHTA and CDR2 FQGTGA. V lost 1 base to trimming and J lost 0 bases; unmatched junction nucleotides: 6. The CDR3 spans 18 residues. CDR3 DNA sequence: TGTGCCAGCAGCTTAAGGGCTAGCGGGGGCCACTCCTACAATGAGCAGTTCTTC. Its translation: CASSLRASGGHSYNEQFF.

This sequence joins TRBV6-5 and TRBJ1-2; a weak D match, TRBD1 (5 bases). Germline loops: CDR1 MNHEY, CDR2 SVGAGI. The CDR3 loop spans 14 amino acids. Trimming cost V 5 bases and J 3 bases, with 13 bases left between them. The CDR3 DNA sequence: TGTGCCAGCAGTACTAGGGACGGTCACTATGGCTACACCTTC. Translated, it gives CASSTRDGHYGYTF.

The rearrangement links TRBV20-1 to TRBJ1-1; D remains ambiguous. V was cut by 1 base and J by 0 bases, with 9 bases left in between. This CDR3 is built from 14 residues. Germline CDR1 and CDR2: DFQATT and SNEGSKA (reference sequence). CDR3 sequence (DNA): TGCAGTGCTAGAGTTGGTGGGGTGAACACTGAAGCTTTCTTT. This sequence encodes CSARVGGVNTEAFF.

This clonotype was seen a few times. The chain carries TRBV27 and TRBJ1-6; D unclear. The germline V gene encodes CDR1 MNHEY and CDR2 SMNVEV (reference sequence). V lost 5 bases and J 8 bases, leaving 13 bases between the germline ends. This CDR3 region has 14 residues. The DNA for the CDR3 is TGTGCCAGCAGTGCCTCCATTGGTTATTCACCCCTCCACTTT. It encodes CASSASIGYSPLHF.

This clonotype was recorded a few times. The chain couples TRBV29-1 to TRBJ2-3; D is ambiguous. Per the germline V gene, CDR1 is SQVTM and CDR2 is ANQGSEA. With 6 bases removed from V and 0 bases from J, the gap between germline ends came to 13 bases. The CDR3 is 14 residues long. Here the CDR3 DNA reads TGCAGCGTAGCCGGGCCCCTAAGCACAGATACGCAGTATTTT. Residues: CSVAGPLSTDTQYF.

This chain uses TRBV20-1 with TRBJ2-7; 13 positions match TRBD2. The J call is in doubt because the DNA end fits TRBJ2-5 better. The CDR3 length is 17 residues. Germline assignment: CDR1 DFQATT and CDR2 SNEGSKA (reference sequence). The CDR3 is CSASLPDLLAGGETQYF. The CDR3, as DNA: TGCAGTGCTAGTCTCCCAGACTTACTAGCGGGAGGGGAGACCCAGTACTTC.